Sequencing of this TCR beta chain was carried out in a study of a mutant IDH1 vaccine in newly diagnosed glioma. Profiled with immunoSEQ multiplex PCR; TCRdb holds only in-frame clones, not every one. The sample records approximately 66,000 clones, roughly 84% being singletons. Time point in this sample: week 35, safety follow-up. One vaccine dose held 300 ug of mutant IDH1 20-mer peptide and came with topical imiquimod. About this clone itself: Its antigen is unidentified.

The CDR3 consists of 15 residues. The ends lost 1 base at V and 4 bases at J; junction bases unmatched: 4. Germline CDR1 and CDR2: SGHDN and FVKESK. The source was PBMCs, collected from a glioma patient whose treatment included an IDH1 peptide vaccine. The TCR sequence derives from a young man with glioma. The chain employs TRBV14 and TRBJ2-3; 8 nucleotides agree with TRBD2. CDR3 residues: CASSQGAGGADTQYF. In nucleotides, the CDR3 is TGTGCCAGCAGCCAAGGGGCGGGGGGCGCAGATACGCAGTATTTT.